The rows below give T cell receptor beta chains drawn from one sample of a study of blood T cells in healthy people across ages. Each CDR3 protein gets one entry after TCRdb re-called the 5' RACE reads with MiXCR. The table shows about 1.6 million distinct CDR3 sequences, with roughly a third occurring only once. Material for sequencing was blood. These receptors all stem from a woman aged 25-40 years in good health. Both conserved end residues are part of each CDR3. Each record gives: clone size, D gene, J gene, V gene, CDR3 DNA, CDR3 protein. A D gene is named only where the DNA matches it firmly. Clone size appears in some rows only: once, few, many, or a class for an expanded clone.

clone_size: -; d_call: TRBD2; j_call: TRBJ2-1; v_call: TRBV20-1; cdr3_nt: TGCAGTGCTAGCGGGGGGGCCGCCTACAATGAGCAGTTCTTC; cdr3_aa: CSASGGAAYNEQFF
clone_size: -; d_call: -; j_call: TRBJ2-1; v_call: TRBV12-3/TRBV12-4; cdr3_nt: TGTGCCAGCAGCAAAACAGGGGGCGGATGGACTAGCGGATACAATGAGCAGTTCTTC; cdr3_aa: CASSKTGGGWTSGYNEQFF
clone_size: once; d_call: TRBD1; j_call: TRBJ1-4; v_call: TRBV27; cdr3_nt: TGTGCCAGCAGTTTAAGGACTAAAGGAGCGACAGGGCGAAGTGAAAAACTGTTTTTT; cdr3_aa: CASSLRTKGATGRSEKLFF
clone_size: -; d_call: TRBD2; j_call: TRBJ2-3; v_call: TRBV4-1; cdr3_nt: TGCGCCAGCAGCCTCCCTTCTTCCGGGACTACCCTCCGGTATTTT; cdr3_aa: CASSLPSSGTTLRYF
clone_size: -; d_call: -; j_call: TRBJ2-3; v_call: TRBV20-1; cdr3_nt: TGCAATGCAAGAATACCCCCGACGGTAGATACGCAGTATTTT; cdr3_aa: CNARIPPTVDTQYF
clone_size: -; d_call: -; j_call: TRBJ1-2; v_call: TRBV27; cdr3_nt: TGTGCCAGCAGTTCCTACAGGGAGGTGGGCTATGGCTACACCTTC; cdr3_aa: CASSSYREVGYGYTF
clone_size: -; d_call: -; j_call: TRBJ2-5; v_call: TRBV6-2/TRBV6-3; cdr3_nt: TGTGCCAGCAGGCCAACGGGGACTGAGCAGTACTTC; cdr3_aa: CASRPTGTEQYF
clone_size: -; d_call: TRBD2; j_call: TRBJ2-7; v_call: TRBV6-6; cdr3_nt: TGTGCCAGCAGCCCCGCGGGGGGGACCTCCTACGAGCAGTACTTC; cdr3_aa: CASSPAGGTSYEQYF
clone_size: few; d_call: -; j_call: TRBJ1-1; v_call: TRBV4-2; cdr3_nt: TGTGCCAGCAGCCAAGAACGCGGGGGGCTGGGCACTGAAGCTTTCTTT; cdr3_aa: CASSQERGGLGTEAFF
clone_size: -; d_call: TRBD2; j_call: TRBJ2-3; v_call: TRBV3-1; cdr3_nt: TGTGCCAGCAGCCAAAACGGGCGGGGGTATACGCAGTATTTT; cdr3_aa: CASSQNGRGYTQYF
clone_size: few; d_call: -; j_call: TRBJ2-7; v_call: TRBV9; cdr3_nt: TGTGCCAGCAGCGTAGACGGGGCGTTATCCTACGAGCAGTACTTC; cdr3_aa: CASSVDGALSYEQYF
clone_size: -; d_call: TRBD2; j_call: TRBJ2-7; v_call: TRBV4-1; cdr3_nt: TGCGCCGGCAGCCCCCGACTAGCCGGGGGAAGCGAGCAGTACTTC; cdr3_aa: CAGSPRLAGGSEQYF
clone_size: -; d_call: -; j_call: TRBJ2-5; v_call: TRBV5-1; cdr3_nt: TGCGCCAGCAGCTTACAGGGCGTAGAACGAGAGACCCAGTACTTC; cdr3_aa: CASSLQGVERETQYF
clone_size: many; d_call: -; j_call: TRBJ2-3; v_call: TRBV20-1; cdr3_nt: TGCAGTGCTAGGCCCTCCCGACGAACAGATACGCAGTATTTT; cdr3_aa: CSARPSRRTDTQYF
clone_size: few; d_call: TRBD1; j_call: TRBJ1-1; v_call: TRBV6-5; cdr3_nt: TGTGCCAGCAGTACAGGGGTGAACACTGAAGCTTTCTTT; cdr3_aa: CASSTGVNTEAFF
clone_size: -; d_call: TRBD2; j_call: TRBJ2-1; v_call: TRBV20-1; cdr3_nt: TGCAGTGCTAGAAACGGCGGGAGAGTTGTAGGTGAGCAGTTCTTC; cdr3_aa: CSARNGGRVVGEQFF
clone_size: few; d_call: TRBD2; j_call: TRBJ2-1; v_call: TRBV30; cdr3_nt: TGTGCCTGGAGTGGCGGACTAGCGGGACTCCTTCAGTTCTTC; cdr3_aa: CAWSGGLAGLLQFF
clone_size: few; d_call: -; j_call: TRBJ1-5; v_call: TRBV28; cdr3_nt: TGTGCCAGCAGTTTCGGGATAAGGGGTAATCAGCCCCAGCATTTT; cdr3_aa: CASSFGIRGNQPQHF
clone_size: -; d_call: TRBD1; j_call: TRBJ1-5; v_call: TRBV2; cdr3_nt: TGTGCCAGCAGTGATTCAGGGGGCGGGAGGCCCCAGCATTTT; cdr3_aa: CASSDSGGGRPQHF
clone_size: once; d_call: -; j_call: TRBJ1-5; v_call: TRBV10-3; cdr3_nt: TGTGCCATCAGTGACAACGGTAATAGCGATCAACCCCAGCATTTT; cdr3_aa: CAISDNGNSDQPQHF
clone_size: many; d_call: TRBD2; j_call: TRBJ2-7; v_call: TRBV29-1; cdr3_nt: TGCAGCGTGCCTGACCCGGGACTAGCGGTTCCCTTCTCCTACGAGCAGTACTTC; cdr3_aa: CSVPDPGLAVPFSYEQYF
clone_size: few; d_call: -; j_call: TRBJ2-3; v_call: TRBV7-3; cdr3_nt: TGTGCCAGCAGCTTAACCGGCTTCTCTAGCACAGATACGCAGTATTTT; cdr3_aa: CASSLTGFSSTDTQYF
clone_size: -; d_call: TRBD1; j_call: TRBJ1-1; v_call: TRBV5-4; cdr3_nt: TGTGCCAACAGCGCCAGGACAGGGACGAACACTGAAGCTTTCTTT; cdr3_aa: CANSARTGTNTEAFF
clone_size: few; d_call: -; j_call: TRBJ1-1; v_call: TRBV6-6; cdr3_nt: TGTGCCAGCAGGATCAACAGGGAGGGGATTAACACTGAAGCTTTCTTT; cdr3_aa: CASRINREGINTEAFF
clone_size: many; d_call: TRBD2; j_call: TRBJ2-3; v_call: TRBV9; cdr3_nt: TGTGCCAGCAGCGTAGCGACTAGCGGGGGAGCAGATACGCAGTATTTT; cdr3_aa: CASSVATSGGADTQYF
clone_size: few; d_call: TRBD1; j_call: TRBJ1-1; v_call: TRBV4-1; cdr3_nt: TGCGCCAGCAGCCAACTGCAGGGGAGACAGGGGGTGGTAAACACTGAAGCTTTCTTT; cdr3_aa: CASSQLQGRQGVVNTEAFF
clone_size: -; d_call: -; j_call: TRBJ1-2; v_call: TRBV3-1; cdr3_nt: TGTGCCAGCAGCGGGCGGACCAGTGGCTACACCTTC; cdr3_aa: CASSGRTSGYTF
clone_size: -; d_call: -; j_call: TRBJ2-1; v_call: TRBV4-1; cdr3_nt: TGCGCCAGCAGCCTTACACCGGGACACTACTCCTACAATGAGCGGTTCTTC; cdr3_aa: CASSLTPGHYSYNERFF
clone_size: -; d_call: -; j_call: TRBJ1-4; v_call: TRBV6-5; cdr3_nt: TGTGCCAGCAGTTATAATATTTGGACAACGAGCTCAACTAATGAAAAACTGTTTTTT; cdr3_aa: CASSYNIWTTSSTNEKLFF
clone_size: -; d_call: -; j_call: TRBJ1-5; v_call: TRBV27; cdr3_nt: TGTGCCAGCAGCTGGACATCTGATCAGCCCCAGCATTTT; cdr3_aa: CASSWTSDQPQHF
clone_size: -; d_call: -; j_call: TRBJ2-1; v_call: TRBV12-5; cdr3_nt: TGTGCTGGTGCCACGACAGAATTTAGCTCCTACAATGAGCAGTTCTTC; cdr3_aa: CAGATTEFSSYNEQFF
clone_size: few; d_call: TRBD2; j_call: TRBJ2-1; v_call: TRBV2; cdr3_nt: TGTGCCAGCACCTCCGGGACTAGATACAATGAGCAGTTCTTC; cdr3_aa: CASTSGTRYNEQFF
clone_size: few; d_call: TRBD2; j_call: TRBJ2-3; v_call: TRBV7-3; cdr3_nt: TGTGCCAGCAGCCCCAGCGGGGGGCGGATAGATACGCAGTATTTT; cdr3_aa: CASSPSGGRIDTQYF
clone_size: few; d_call: -; j_call: TRBJ2-3; v_call: TRBV15; cdr3_nt: TGTGCCACCAGCAGAGATTATGATACGCAGTATTTT; cdr3_aa: CATSRDYDTQYF
clone_size: few; d_call: -; j_call: TRBJ1-1; v_call: TRBV9; cdr3_nt: TGTGCCAGCAGCGGGCCCCCAGAAGCGAACACTGAAGCTTTCTTT; cdr3_aa: CASSGPPEANTEAFF
clone_size: -; d_call: TRBD1; j_call: TRBJ2-7; v_call: TRBV10-3; cdr3_nt: TGTGCCACCGGGAACGGACAGGGGGGCTCCTACGAGCAGTACTTC; cdr3_aa: CATGNGQGGSYEQYF
clone_size: -; d_call: TRBD1; j_call: TRBJ1-1; v_call: TRBV6-5; cdr3_nt: TGTGCCAGCAGTTTATTCCTGACAGGGGTCTTGAACACTGAAGCTTTCTTT; cdr3_aa: CASSLFLTGVLNTEAFF
clone_size: once; d_call: TRBD2; j_call: TRBJ2-1; v_call: TRBV3-1; cdr3_nt: TGTGCCAGCAGCCAAGAACCACTAGCGGGAGACAATGAGCAGTTCTTC; cdr3_aa: CASSQEPLAGDNEQFF
clone_size: many; d_call: TRBD2; j_call: TRBJ2-1; v_call: TRBV5-1; cdr3_nt: TGCGCCAGCAGCTCACTAGCGGGGGGGCCTAATGAGCAGTTCTTC; cdr3_aa: CASSSLAGGPNEQFF
clone_size: -; d_call: -; j_call: TRBJ1-1; v_call: TRBV28; cdr3_nt: TGTGCCAGCAGTTCCCCGGGGCAGGGCGGGAACACTGAAGCTTTCTTT; cdr3_aa: CASSSPGQGGNTEAFF
clone_size: -; d_call: TRBD1; j_call: TRBJ1-5; v_call: TRBV7-2; cdr3_nt: TGTGCCAGCAGCTACTCGGGACAGGGAAAGTATCAGCCCCAGCATTTT; cdr3_aa: CASSYSGQGKYQPQHF
clone_size: few; d_call: -; j_call: TRBJ1-1; v_call: TRBV27; cdr3_nt: TGTGCCAGCAGTTCTGGACACCTAAAGACTGAAGCTTTCTTT; cdr3_aa: CASSSGHLKTEAFF
clone_size: many; d_call: -; j_call: TRBJ2-5; v_call: TRBV29-1; cdr3_nt: TGCAGCGTTGCCGGTGACCGCCTCGAGACCCAGTACTTC; cdr3_aa: CSVAGDRLETQYF
clone_size: -; d_call: -; j_call: TRBJ2-2; v_call: TRBV7-9; cdr3_nt: TGTGCCAGCACCCGACCCGGGGGCATAGACACCGGGGAGCTGTTTTTT; cdr3_aa: CASTRPGGIDTGELFF